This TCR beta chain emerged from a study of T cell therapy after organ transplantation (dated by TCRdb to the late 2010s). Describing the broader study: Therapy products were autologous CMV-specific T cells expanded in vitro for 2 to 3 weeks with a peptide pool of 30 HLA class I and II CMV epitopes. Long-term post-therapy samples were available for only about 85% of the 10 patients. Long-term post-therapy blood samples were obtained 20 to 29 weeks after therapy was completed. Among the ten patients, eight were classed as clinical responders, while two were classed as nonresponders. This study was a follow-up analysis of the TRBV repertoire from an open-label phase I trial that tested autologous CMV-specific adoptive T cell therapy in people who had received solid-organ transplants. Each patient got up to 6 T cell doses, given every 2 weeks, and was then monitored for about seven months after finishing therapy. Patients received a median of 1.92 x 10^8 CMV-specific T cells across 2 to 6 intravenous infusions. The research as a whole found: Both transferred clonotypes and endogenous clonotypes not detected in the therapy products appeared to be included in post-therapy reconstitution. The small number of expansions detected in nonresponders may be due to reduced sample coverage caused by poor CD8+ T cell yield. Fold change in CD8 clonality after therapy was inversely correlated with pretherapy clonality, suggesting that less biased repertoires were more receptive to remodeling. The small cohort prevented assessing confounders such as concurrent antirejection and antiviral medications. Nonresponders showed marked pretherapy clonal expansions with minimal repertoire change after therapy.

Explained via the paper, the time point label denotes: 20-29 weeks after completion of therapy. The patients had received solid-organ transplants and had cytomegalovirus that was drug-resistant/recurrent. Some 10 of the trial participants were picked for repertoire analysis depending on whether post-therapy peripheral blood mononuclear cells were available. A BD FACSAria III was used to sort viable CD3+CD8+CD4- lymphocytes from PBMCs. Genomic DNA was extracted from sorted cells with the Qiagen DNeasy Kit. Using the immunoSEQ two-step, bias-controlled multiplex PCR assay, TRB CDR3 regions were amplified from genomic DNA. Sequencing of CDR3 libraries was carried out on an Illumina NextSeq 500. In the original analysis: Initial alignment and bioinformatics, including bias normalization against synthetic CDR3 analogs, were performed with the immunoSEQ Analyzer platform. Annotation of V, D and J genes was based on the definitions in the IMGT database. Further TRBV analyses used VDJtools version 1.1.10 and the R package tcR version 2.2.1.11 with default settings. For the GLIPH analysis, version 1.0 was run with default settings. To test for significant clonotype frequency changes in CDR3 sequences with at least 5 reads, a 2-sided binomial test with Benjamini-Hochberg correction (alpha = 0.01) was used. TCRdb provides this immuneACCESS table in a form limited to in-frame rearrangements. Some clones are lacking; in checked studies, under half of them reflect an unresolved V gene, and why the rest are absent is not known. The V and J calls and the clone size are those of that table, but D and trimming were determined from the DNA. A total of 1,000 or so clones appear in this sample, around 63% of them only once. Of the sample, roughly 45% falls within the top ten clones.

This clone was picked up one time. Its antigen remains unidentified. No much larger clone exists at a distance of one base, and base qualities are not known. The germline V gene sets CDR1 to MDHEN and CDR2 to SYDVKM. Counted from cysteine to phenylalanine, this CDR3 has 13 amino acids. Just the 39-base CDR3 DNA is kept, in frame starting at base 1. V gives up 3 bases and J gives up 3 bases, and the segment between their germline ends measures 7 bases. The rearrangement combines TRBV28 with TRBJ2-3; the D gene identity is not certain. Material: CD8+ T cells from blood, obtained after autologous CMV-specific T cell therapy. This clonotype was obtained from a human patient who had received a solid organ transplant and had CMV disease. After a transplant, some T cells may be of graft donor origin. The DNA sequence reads TGTGCCAGCAGTTTCAGGTTAACAGATACGCAGTATTTT. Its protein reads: CASSFRLTDTQYF.